The clone carrying this TCR beta chain appeared once. Its antigen is still unknown. The CDR3 length is 14 residues. CDR1 and CDR2 from the germline V gene are LNHDA and SQIVND (reference sequence). The ends were cut back, 6 bases at V and 1 base at J, with 9 bases in the middle. These data come from a study of T cell responses to AZD1222 COVID-19 vaccine. Broader study findings: A mostly white British donor set with more females was recruited, and clonal diversity was possibly underestimated. Breadth and depth of Spike-specific TCRs rose after two AZD1222 doses.

Sequencing was performed with immunoSEQ multiplex PCR; in TCRdb, only in-frame clones are kept and a portion is missing. There are about 160,000 clones in the sample; around nine tenths occur only once, and roughly 5% lies in the top ten. Material: peripheral blood, obtained on day 0 of AZD1222 vaccination. This receptor was identified in an adult in good health. This sequence joins TRBV19 and TRBJ1-4; TRBD1 might be the D (5 bases). CDR3 sequence: CASSRQLTNEKLFF. As DNA, the CDR3 is TGTGCCAGTAGCCGACAGTTAACTAATGAAAAACTGTTTTTT.